The entry below gives a single TCR beta chain sequence along with its context. No antigen is known for it. These data originate in a study of shared clonotypes between healthy human individuals. The table came from immunoSEQ multiplex PCR; TCRdb's copy has only in-frame clones and leaves some out. The sample comprises around 1.9 million clones, 85% to 95% of which are singletons, and less than 2% rests with the top ten. Overall study findings and caveats: The sole specimen, blood, was sampled, and tissue repertoires likely differ.

Naive CD8 populations comprised CD45RO-negative cells positively selected for CCR7, excluding terminally differentiated effector memory CD45RA+ cells. The trim removed 0 bases at V and 3 bases at J, leaving 14 bases unmatched. This CDR3 is built from 19 residues. Germline V gives CDR1 MGHRA, CDR2 YSYEKL. The J gene is TRBJ2-1, the V gene TRBV4-1, with 7 nucleotides matching TRBD2. The material sequenced was naive CD8+ T cells from PBMCs. The receptor comes from a man aged 18-30 years in good health. Some clones in this sample may be carry-over from other donors' samples. CDR3 DNA sequence: TGCGCCAGCAGCCAAGAGCCGCCCGGGTATCTAGCGGTCTACAATGAGCAGTTCTTC. Its protein is CASSQEPPGYLAVYNEQFF.